The 15 T cell receptor beta chains below were found in one sample sequenced in a study of early T cells in non-severe SARS-CoV-2 infection. MiXCR, run by TCRdb on the 5' RACE reads, gives a single entry per CDR3 protein. The sample holds over 45,000 distinct CDR3 sequences, more than 12% seen once. The specimen was whole blood, collected at baseline. These receptor sequences come from an adult who was a healthcare worker with PCR-confirmed SARS-CoV-2 infection or an uninfected control (not recorded which).

This clonotype was recorded many times. V is TRBV7-8 and J is TRBJ2-4, with D uncertain. The CDR3 has 15 residues. Trimming removed 0 bases from V and 9 bases from J, with 15 bases in between. Germline CDR1 is SGHVS and CDR2 is FQNEAQ. CDR3 coding DNA: TGTGCCAGCAGCTTAGCAGAGTCTACCTCGGGCATTCAGTACTTC. This codes for CASSLAESTSGIQYF. Variable domain in full (rest from reference TRBV7-8 and TRBJ2-4): GAGVSQSPRYKVAKRGQDVALRCDPISGHVSLFWYQQALGQGPEFLTYFQNEAQLDKSGLPSDRFFAERPEGSVSTLKIQRTQQEDSAVYLCASSLAESTSGIQYFGAGTRLSVL.

This clonotype was seen repeatedly, ten times or more. This chain joins TRBV28 and TRBJ2-7; 8 nucleotides line up with TRBD2. Unmatched junction bases numbered 8, after V lost 3 bases and J lost 7 bases. The CDR3 runs 14 residues. Germline V lookup: CDR1 MDHEN, CDR2 SYDVKM. The CDR3 protein is CASSFSAGVGEQYF. The DNA for the CDR3 is TGTGCCAGCAGTTTCTCAGCGGGAGTTGGTGAGCAGTACTTC.

This clonotype has only a few counts. The J gene is TRBJ2-7, the V gene TRBV2, with D possibly being TRBD2 (5 bases). The V end lost 8 bases, the J end lost 1 base, and 15 bases lay between the germline ends. Per germline, CDR1 SNHLY and CDR2 FYNNEI. The CDR3 loop spans 14 amino acids. The CDR3 spells CASGRARGSYEQYF. The DNA for the CDR3 is TGTGCCAGCGGGCGGGCCCGGGGATCCTACGAGCAGTACTTC.

DNA for the CDR3: TGCGCCAGCAGCCCGCTGGGTGACTACTCCTACAATGAGCAGTTCTTC. This sequence encodes CASSPLGDYSYNEQFF. The chain carries TRBV4-1 and TRBJ2-1, with D possibly TRBD2 on 5 matching bases. V was trimmed by 4 bases and J by 0 bases, leaving 13 bases between them. CDR1 and CDR2 (germline): MGHRA, YSYEKL. The CDR3 contains 16 residues.

This clonotype was seen a handful of times. The chain couples TRBV7-3 to TRBJ2-1; 10 bases align to TRBD1. The germline gives CDR1 SGHTA, CDR2 FQGTGA. This CDR3 contains 16 residues. V dropped 2 bases and J dropped 5; count of bases not matched to a gene: 6. This CDR3 reads CASSLEGQGPHNEQFF. The CDR3 nucleotides are TGTGCCAGCAGCTTAGAGGGACAGGGGCCCCACAATGAGCAGTTCTTC.

V is TRBV5-1 and J is TRBJ2-7, with D maybe TRBD2 (5 bases). This CDR3 is built from 15 residues. V was cut by 4 bases and J by 3 bases, with 17 bases left in between. CDR1 SGHRS and CDR2 YFSETQ come from the germline V gene. As DNA, the CDR3 is TGCGCCAGCAGCCAGCAGGCGGGCGGGCACTACGAGCAGTACTTC. Encoded protein: CASSQQAGGHYEQYF.

There are many counts of this clonotype. The V and J genes are TRBV20-1 and TRBJ2-1; no firm D call. Trimming took off 6 bases at V and 0 bases at J, with 15 bases between the two ends. Germline loops: CDR1 DFQATT, CDR2 SNEGSKA (reference sequence). The CDR3 has 15 amino acids. CDR3 region: CSAAVTTFSYNEQFF. CDR3 sequence (DNA): TGCAGTGCCGCAGTAACTACATTCTCCTACAATGAGCAGTTCTTC.

This chain joins TRBV27 and TRBJ1-6; no clear D gene. In germline, CDR1 is MNHEY, CDR2 SMNVEV (reference sequence). V was pared by 7 bases and J by 0 bases, with 13 bases between. The CDR3 covers 16 residues. The DNA of the CDR3 is TGTGCCAGCACCGCAGACGGCAGCTCCTATAATTCACCCCTCCACTTT. Translated, it gives CASTADGSSYNSPLHF.

This clonotype has just a few counts. V and J are TRBV6-6 and TRBJ1-3; the D gene is possibly TRBD1 (5 bases). The CDR3 is made up of 12 amino acids. Germline V gene data show CDR1 as MNHNY and CDR2 as SVGAGI (reference sequence). The V end lost 5 bases, the J end lost 7 bases, and 9 bases lay between the germline ends. CDR3 bases: TGTGCCAGCAGTAGGGACTTGAACACCATATATTTT. Its translation: CASSRDLNTIYF.

This chain joins TRBV3-1 and TRBJ2-3, with D possibly TRBD2 on 6 matching bases. Germline V gene data show CDR1 as LGHDT and CDR2 as YNNKEL (reference sequence). V lost 6 bases and J lost 4, with 11 bases in between. This CDR3 comprises 13 residues. The CDR3 DNA is TGTGCCAGCAGACTAGCCGGCGCAGATACGCAGTATTTT. Protein product: CASRLAGADTQYF.

A few counts support this clonotype. This rearrangement joins TRBV5-1 to TRBJ1-1; 8 nucleotides align to TRBD1. From germline, CDR1 is SGHRS and CDR2 YFSETQ. Unmatched junction bases numbered 6, after V lost 4 bases and J lost 7 bases. The CDR3 has 13 residues. The DNA for the CDR3 is TGCGCCAGCAGCCTCGACAGGGGACGTGAAGCTTTCTTT. This gives the protein CASSLDRGREAFF.

The chain joins TRBV7-2 to TRBJ2-3; D uncertain. V was shortened by 5 bases and J by 6 bases, with 12 bases between the two germline ends. Germline lookup yields CDR1 SGHTA and CDR2 FQGNSA. The CDR3 is 13 amino acids. CDR3 protein: CASSLGPRDTQYF. CDR3 sequence (DNA): TGTGCCAGCAGCCTAGGACCGCGTGATACGCAGTATTTT.

This clonotype was observed many times. In DNA, the CDR3 is TGTGCCAGCAGCTTAGCCCGGATTAATTCACCCCTCCACTTT. It is translated as CASSLARINSPLHF. The rearrangement joins TRBV7-8 to TRBJ1-6; D gene unclear. The germline CDR1 and CDR2 sequences are SGHVS and FQNEAQ. V lost 0 bases, J lost 6 bases, and 6 bases lay in between. This CDR3 region has 14 residues.

This clonotype occurred a few times. The chain employs TRBV29-1 and TRBJ1-6; D call uncertain. The germline V gene encodes CDR1 SQVTM and CDR2 ANQGSEA. The CDR3 has 14 amino acids. This CDR3 is CRPTESSYNSPLHF. For the CDR3, the DNA is TGCAGACCCACAGAAAGCTCCTATAATTCACCCCTCCACTTT.

This clonotype was seen many times. The chain couples TRBV7-8 to TRBJ1-1, with D possibly TRBD1 on 5 matching bases. The CDR3 is 15 residues long. The V gene lost 5 bases and the J gene lost 2 bases, with 15 bases spanning the gap. Looked up from germline, CDR1 is SGHVS and CDR2 is FQNEAQ. As DNA, the CDR3 is TGTGCCAGCAGCATCCCCCTTGGGACTAACACTGAAGCTTTCTTT. The encoded protein is CASSIPLGTNTEAFF.